This TCR beta chain appears in the sequencing data of a study of Ad26.COV2.S vaccination and SARS-CoV-2 variants. On the study more broadly: Recipients of Ad26.COV2.S got it intramuscularly, once or twice 56 days apart. Findings and limits, study-wide: Similar non-spike TCR breadth was observed in recipients of vaccine and of placebo. TCR breadth and depth estimates may have understated total T cell responses.

Worth noting for this clone: The antigen remains undetermined.

Some clones are missing from TCRdb's copy, which holds only in-frame ones; the method was immunoSEQ multiplex PCR. This table holds about 680,000 clones, 80% to 90% found once. Treatment indicated: about 20 received Ad26.COV2.S at low or high dose, single or two shots; 5 received placebo; per-sample allocation not given. Sampling was done on day 63 after the first vaccine or placebo injection. An Ad26 vector was used to express Wuhan-strain SARS-CoV-2 spike as the vaccine. The length of the CDR3 is 11 residues. Trimming removed 3 bases at V and 8 bases at J, with 6 bases between. Germline CDR1 SGHTA, CDR2 FQGNSA.

This specimen consisted of peripheral blood, obtained in a trial of Ad26.COV2.S vaccine versus placebo. The clonotype was recovered from a person between 18 and 65 years old who received the Ad26.COV2.S COVID-19 vaccine or a placebo. V is TRBV7-2 and J is TRBJ2-3, with TRBD2 as a possible D gene (6 bases). The CDR3 DNA is TGTGCCAGCAGCTTGGGGGGTACGCAGTATTTT. Amino acids: CASSLGGTQYF. Supplemented by reference TRBV7-2 and TRBJ2-3, the full variable domain reads GAGVSQSPSNKVTEKGKDVELRCDPISGHTALYWYRQSLGQGLEFLIYFQGNSAPDKSGLPSDRFSAERTGGSVSTLTIQRTQQEDSAVYLCASSLGGTQYFGPGTRLTVL.